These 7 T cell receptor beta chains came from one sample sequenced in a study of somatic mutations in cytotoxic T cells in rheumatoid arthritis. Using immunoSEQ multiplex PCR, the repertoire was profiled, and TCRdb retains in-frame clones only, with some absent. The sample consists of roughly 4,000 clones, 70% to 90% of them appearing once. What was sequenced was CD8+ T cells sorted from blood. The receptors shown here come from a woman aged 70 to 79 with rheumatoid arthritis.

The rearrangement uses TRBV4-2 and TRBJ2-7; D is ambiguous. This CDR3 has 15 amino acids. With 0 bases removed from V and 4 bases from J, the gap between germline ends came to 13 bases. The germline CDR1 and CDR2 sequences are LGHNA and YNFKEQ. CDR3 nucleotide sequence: TGTGCCAGCAGCCAAGATTACCCTTCTCGGTACGAGCAGTACTTC. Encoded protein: CASSQDYPSRYEQYF.

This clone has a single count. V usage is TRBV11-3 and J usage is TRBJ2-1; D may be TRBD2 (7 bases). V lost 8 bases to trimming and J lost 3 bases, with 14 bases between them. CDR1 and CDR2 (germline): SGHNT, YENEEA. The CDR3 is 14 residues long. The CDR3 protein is CASSGGDIYNEQFF. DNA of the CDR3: TGTGCCAGCTCTGGGGGGGACATCTACAATGAGCAGTTCTTC.

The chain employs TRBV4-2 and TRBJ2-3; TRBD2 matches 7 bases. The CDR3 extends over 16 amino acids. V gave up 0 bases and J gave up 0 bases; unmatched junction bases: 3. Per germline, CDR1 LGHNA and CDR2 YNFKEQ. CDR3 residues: CASSQEERGSTDTQYF. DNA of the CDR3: TGTGCCAGCAGCCAAGAAGAGCGGGGTAGCACAGATACGCAGTATTTT.

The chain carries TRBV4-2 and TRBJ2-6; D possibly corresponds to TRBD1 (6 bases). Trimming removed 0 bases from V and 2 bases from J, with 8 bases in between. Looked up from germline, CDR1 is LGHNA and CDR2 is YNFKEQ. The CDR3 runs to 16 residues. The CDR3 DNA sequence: TGTGCCAGCAGCCAAGATGGGGGCGCTGGGGCCAACGTCCTGACTTTC. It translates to CASSQDGGAGANVLTF.

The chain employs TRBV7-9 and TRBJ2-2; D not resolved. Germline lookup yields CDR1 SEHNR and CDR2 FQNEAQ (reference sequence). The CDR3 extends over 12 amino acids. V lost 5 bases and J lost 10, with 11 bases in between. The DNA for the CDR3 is TGTGCCAGCAGCCACGAGGCCATGGAGCTGTTTTTT. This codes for CASSHEAMELFF. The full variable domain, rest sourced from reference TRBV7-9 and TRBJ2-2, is DTGVSQNPRHKITKRGQNVTFRCDPISEHNRLYWYRQTLGQGPEFLTYFQNEAQLEKSRLLSDRFSAERPKGSFSTLEIQRTEQGDSAMYLCASSHEAMELFFGEGSRLTVL.

The CDR3 nucleotides are TGTGCCAGTAGGGGGCCCACAGGGGGCTATGGGACAGATACGCAGTATTTT. Protein product: CASRGPTGGYGTDTQYF. V gene TRBV19 combines with J gene TRBJ2-3; 9 bases line up with TRBD1. The CDR3 is 17 amino acids. V shed 6 bases and J 3 bases; nucleotides not matched to a gene: 13. CDR1 and CDR2 (germline): LNHDA, SQIVND (reference sequence).

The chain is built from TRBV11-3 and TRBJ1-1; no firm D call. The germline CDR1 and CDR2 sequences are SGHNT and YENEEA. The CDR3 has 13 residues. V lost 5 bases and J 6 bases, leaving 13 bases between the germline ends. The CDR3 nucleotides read TGTGCCAGCAGCCCGGGTAGGATCGCTGAAGCTTTCTTT. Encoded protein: CASSPGRIAEAFF.